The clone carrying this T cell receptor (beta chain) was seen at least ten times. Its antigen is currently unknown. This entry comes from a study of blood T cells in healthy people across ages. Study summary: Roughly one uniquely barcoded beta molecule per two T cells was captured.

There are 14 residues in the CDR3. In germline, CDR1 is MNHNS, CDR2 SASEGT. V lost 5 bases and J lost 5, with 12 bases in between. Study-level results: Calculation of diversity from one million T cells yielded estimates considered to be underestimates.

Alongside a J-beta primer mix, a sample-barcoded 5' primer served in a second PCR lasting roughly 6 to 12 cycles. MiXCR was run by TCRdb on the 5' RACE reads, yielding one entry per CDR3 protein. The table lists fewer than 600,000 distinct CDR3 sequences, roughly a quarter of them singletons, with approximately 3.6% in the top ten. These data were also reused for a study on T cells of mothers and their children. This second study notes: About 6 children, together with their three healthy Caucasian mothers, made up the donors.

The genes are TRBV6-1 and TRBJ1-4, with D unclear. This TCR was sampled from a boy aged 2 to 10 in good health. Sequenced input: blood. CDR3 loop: CASSQNMANEKLFF. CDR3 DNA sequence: TGTGCCAGCAGTCAGAACATGGCCAATGAAAAACTGTTTTTT.